This paragraph reports one T cell receptor beta chain. The antigen remains unidentified. The donors were part of the validation cohort, which consisted of under 150 subjects and was separate from the first cohort of under 750 subjects. The germline V gene encodes CDR1 LNHNV and CDR2 YYDKDF (reference sequence). Deletions cut 0 bases from V and 1 base from J, with 9 bases between. This CDR3 is built from 15 residues. TCRdb's table, derived via immunoSEQ multiplex PCR, lists solely in-frame clones and lacks some. In the table there are around 250,000 clones, 85% to 90% of which are singletons. The data were obtained in a study of cytomegalovirus exposure and HLA in healthy donors. Study at large: A subsequent analysis stated that the 120 validation repertoires were run on the same platform as the 650 to 850 first-cohort repertoires.

Study-wide results and limits: Reported results showed that the classifier diagnosed cytomegalovirus status with high specificity and sensitivity.

The sample consisted of PBMCs. The V gene is TRBV15, the J gene TRBJ1-1; a possible D gene is TRBD1 (6 bases). This TCR came from a woman aged 18-29 years in good health and CMV-seronegative. The CDR3 nucleotides read TGTGCCACCAGCAGAGATTACAGGGAGAACACTGAAGCTTTCTTT. Translating gives CATSRDYRENTEAFF.